This TCR beta chain derives from a study of beta chain features in type 1 diabetes. Investigators reverse transcribed all isolated RNA, so they sequenced expressed TCRB transcripts. TCRdb's copy holds only in-frame clones and misses some; the assay was immunoSEQ multiplex PCR. Among fewer than 650,000 clones listed, 15% to 17% were seen once. Germline CDR1 reads MDHEN; CDR2 reads SYDVKM. V shed 6 bases and J shed 8 bases, with 11 bases lying between them. The CDR3 contains 12 residues. The rearrangement joins TRBV28 to TRBJ1-5; the D gene is possibly TRBD1 (5 bases). The sequence was obtained from a young man in good health. Material: naive CD4+ T cells from blood. This CDR3 is CASRGQGEPQHF. Here the CDR3 DNA reads TGTGCCAGCAGAGGGCAGGGTGAGCCCCAGCATTTT.